Each of the 10 T cell receptor beta chains below was sequenced from the same sample in a study of T cell responses to AZD1222 COVID-19 vaccine. Profiled with immunoSEQ multiplex PCR; TCRdb holds only in-frame clones, not every one. The table lists 120,000 to 150,000 clones, around nine tenths of them singletons, with around 5% in the top ten. Sample: peripheral blood, taken on day 0 of AZD1222 vaccination. The receptor source for this set is an adult in good health.

V and J are TRBV6-2 or TRBV6-3 and TRBJ2-5, with 7 bases aligning to TRBD1. The CDR3 covers 13 residues. V was clipped by 5 bases and J by 6 bases; unmatched bases: 6. Germline values: CDR1 MNHEY, CDR2 SVGEGT. CDR3: CASSPGTEQTQYF. The DNA for the CDR3 is TGTGCCAGCAGTCCCGGGACAGAGCAGACCCAGTACTTC.

This chain uses TRBV28 with TRBJ1-4; 10 nucleotides align to TRBD1. Germline trimming cut 6 bases from V and 5 bases from J; bases unmatched to any gene: 6. CDR1 is MDHEN and CDR2 is SYDVKM in the germline V gene. The CDR3 is made up of 15 amino acids. The CDR3 region is CASRGTGAGNEKLFF. In nucleotides, the CDR3 is TGTGCCAGCAGGGGGACAGGGGCCGGGAATGAAAAACTGTTTTTT.

This clone was counted once. V usage is TRBV5-4 and J usage is TRBJ1-6; D is unresolved. The CDR3 runs 13 residues. Trimming took off 1 base at V and 5 bases at J, with 4 bases between the two ends. Germline V gene lookup returns CDR1 SGHNT and CDR2 YYREEE (reference sequence). CDR3 in DNA: TGTGCCAGCAGCTTGACAAATAATTCACCCCTCCACTTT. Protein: CASSLTNNSPLHF.

This clone was seen more than once but under ten times. The V and J genes are TRBV13 and TRBJ1-2; TRBD1 might be the D (5 bases). V gave up 8 bases and J gave up 0 bases, with 16 bases separating them. The CDR3 has 15 amino acids. The V gene's germline CDR1 is PRHDT and CDR2 FYEKMQ (reference sequence). The CDR3 is CASSREGFPNYGYTF. As DNA, the CDR3 is TGTGCCAGCTCTCGGGAGGGGTTCCCTAACTATGGCTACACCTTC.

CDR3 in amino acids: CASTLDGDTIYF. Written as DNA, the CDR3 is TGTGCCAGCACCCTGGACGGGGACACCATATATTTT. V usage is TRBV11-2 and J usage is TRBJ1-3; unclear D gene. Germline assignment: CDR1 SGHAT and CDR2 FQNNGV. The V and J ends lost 7 bases and 8 bases respectively, with 12 bases between them. CDR3 length: 12 residues.

CDR3 residues: CASSQNQGGELFF. The CDR3 bases are TGCGCCAGCAGCCAAAATCAGGGAGGGGAGCTGTTTTTT. This chain connects TRBV4-3 to TRBJ2-2; TRBD1 might be the D (5 bases). The CDR3 is 13 amino acids. CDR1 is LGHNA and CDR2 is YSLEER in the germline V gene. Trimming took 2 bases from V and 8 from J, leaving 9 bases between them.

This clone was counted a single time. The rearrangement uses TRBV5-4 and TRBJ2-3; possibly TRBD2 for D (6 bases). V was trimmed by 4 bases and J by 4 bases, leaving 13 bases between them. Germline CDR1 reads SGHNT; CDR2 reads YYREEE (reference sequence). This CDR3 comprises 14 residues. This CDR3 reads CASSQTSRSDTQYF. The CDR3 nucleotides read TGTGCCAGCAGCCAGACTAGTAGGTCAGATACGCAGTATTTT.

The rearrangement links TRBV6-2 or TRBV6-3 to TRBJ2-2; the D call may be TRBD1 or TRBD2 (7 bases each). This CDR3 comprises 14 residues. Germline assignment: CDR1 MNHEY and CDR2 SVGEGT. V lost 5 bases, J lost 7 bases, and 14 bases lay in between. Here the CDR3 DNA reads TGTGCCAGCAGTGGCAGGGGGGGAGTCGGGGAGCTGTTTTTT. It is translated as CASSGRGGVGELFF.

The chain joins TRBV19 to TRBJ1-1; D is ambiguous. CDR1 LNHDA and CDR2 SQIVND come from the germline V gene (reference sequence). The CDR3 contains 13 residues. Deletions cut 4 bases from V and 0 bases from J, with 6 bases between. DNA for the CDR3: TGTGCCAGTAGTAGGGTAGTGAACACTGAAGCTTTCTTT. Its protein product is CASSRVVNTEAFF.

DNA of the CDR3: TGCGCCAGCAGCCAGAGAGCGGTCCTTAGCACAGATACGCAGTATTTT. It translates to CASSQRAVLSTDTQYF. The chain couples TRBV4-3 to TRBJ2-3, with D maybe TRBD2 (5 bases). The germline V gene has CDR1 LGHNA and CDR2 YSLEER. This CDR3 region has 16 residues. The V end was cut by 3 bases, the J end by 0 bases, with 13 bases between.